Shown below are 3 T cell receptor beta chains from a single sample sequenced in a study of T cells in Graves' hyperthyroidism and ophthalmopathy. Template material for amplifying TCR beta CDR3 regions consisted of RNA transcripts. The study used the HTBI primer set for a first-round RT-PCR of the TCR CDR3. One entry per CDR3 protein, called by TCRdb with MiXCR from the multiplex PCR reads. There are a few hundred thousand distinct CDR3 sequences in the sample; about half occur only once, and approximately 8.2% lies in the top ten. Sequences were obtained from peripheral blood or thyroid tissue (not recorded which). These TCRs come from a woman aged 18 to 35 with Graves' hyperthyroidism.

This CDR3 is CASSLTWGESYEQYF. DNA for the CDR3: TGTGCCAGCAGCTTAACTTGGGGGGAATCCTACGAGCAGTACTTC. The rearrangement links TRBV5-5 to TRBJ2-7, with D maybe TRBD2 (6 bases). CDR3 length equals 15 residues. The germline V gene encodes CDR1 SGHKS and CDR2 YYEKEE (reference sequence). Trimming pared 2 bases from V and 1 base from J, leaving 13 bases between.

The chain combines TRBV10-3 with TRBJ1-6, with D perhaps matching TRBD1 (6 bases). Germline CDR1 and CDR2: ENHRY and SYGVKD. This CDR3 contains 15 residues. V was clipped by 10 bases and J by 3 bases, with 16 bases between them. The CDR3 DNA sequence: TGTGCCAGCCAAGGGGGGCTCTTCTATAATTCACCCCTCCACTTT. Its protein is CASQGGLFYNSPLHF.

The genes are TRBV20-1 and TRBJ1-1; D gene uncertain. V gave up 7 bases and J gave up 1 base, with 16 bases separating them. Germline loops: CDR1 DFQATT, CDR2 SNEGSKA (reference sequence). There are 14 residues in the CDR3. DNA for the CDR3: TGCAGTGTTAAAGTCATCGGACCGAACACTGAAGCTTTCTTT. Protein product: CSVKVIGPNTEAFF.